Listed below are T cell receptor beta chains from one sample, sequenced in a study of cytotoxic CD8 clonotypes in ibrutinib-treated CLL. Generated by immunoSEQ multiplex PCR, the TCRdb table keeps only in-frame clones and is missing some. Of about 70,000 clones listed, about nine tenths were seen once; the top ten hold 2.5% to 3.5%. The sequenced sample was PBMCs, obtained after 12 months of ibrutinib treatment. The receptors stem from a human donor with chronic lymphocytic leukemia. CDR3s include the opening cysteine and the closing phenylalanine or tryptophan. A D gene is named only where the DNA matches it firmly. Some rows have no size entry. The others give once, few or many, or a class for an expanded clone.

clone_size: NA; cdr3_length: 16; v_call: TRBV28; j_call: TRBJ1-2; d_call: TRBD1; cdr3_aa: CASSDPRGLREWGYTF; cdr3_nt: TGTGCCAGCAGCGACCCCAGGGGGCTGAGAGAATGGGGCTACACCTTC
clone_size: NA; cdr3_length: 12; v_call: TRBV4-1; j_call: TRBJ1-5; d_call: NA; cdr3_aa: CASSQDGKPQHF; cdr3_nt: TGCGCCAGCAGCCAGGACGGGAAGCCCCAGCATTTT
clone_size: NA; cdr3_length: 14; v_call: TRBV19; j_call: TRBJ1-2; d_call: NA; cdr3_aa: CASSIFVWGSGYTF; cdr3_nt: TGTGCCAGTAGTATATTTGTGTGGGGCAGCGGCTACACCTTC
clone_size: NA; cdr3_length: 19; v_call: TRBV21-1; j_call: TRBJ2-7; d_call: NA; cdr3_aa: CASSKGEDSAPLHSYEQYF; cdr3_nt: TGTGCCAGCAGCAAAGGGGAGGATTCCGCACCCTTACACTCCTACGAGCAGTACTTC
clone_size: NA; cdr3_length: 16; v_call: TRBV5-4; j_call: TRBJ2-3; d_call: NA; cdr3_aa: CASSLAPGASTDTQYF; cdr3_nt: TGTGCCAGCAGCTTGGCCCCAGGGGCGAGCACAGATACGCAGTATTTT
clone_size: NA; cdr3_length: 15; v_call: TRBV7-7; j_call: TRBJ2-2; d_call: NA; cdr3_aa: CASSLLGRNTGELFF; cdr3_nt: TGTGCTAGCAGCTTATTAGGGAGGAACACCGGGGAGCTGTTTTTT
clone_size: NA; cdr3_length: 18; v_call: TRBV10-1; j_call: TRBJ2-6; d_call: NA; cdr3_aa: CASSPWKRSHSRANVLTF; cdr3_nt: TGCGCCAGCAGTCCCTGGAAAAGATCGCACAGTCGGGCCAACGTCCTGACTTTC
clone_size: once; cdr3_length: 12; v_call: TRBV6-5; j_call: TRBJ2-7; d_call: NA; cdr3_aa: CASSRTGPEQYF; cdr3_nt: TGTGCCAGCAGCCGAACAGGGCCCGAGCAGTACTTC
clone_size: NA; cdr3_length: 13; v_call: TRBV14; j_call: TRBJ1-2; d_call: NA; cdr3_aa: CASSPGLDYGYTF; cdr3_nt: TGTGCCAGCAGCCCGGGACTGGACTATGGCTACACCTTC
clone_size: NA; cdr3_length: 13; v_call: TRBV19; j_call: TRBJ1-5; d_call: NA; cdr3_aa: CASSPGADQPQHF; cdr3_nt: TGTGCCAGTAGTCCCGGGGCCGATCAGCCCCAGCATTTT
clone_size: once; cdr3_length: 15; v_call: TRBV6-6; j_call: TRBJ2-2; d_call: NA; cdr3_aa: CASSYSLSGAGELFF; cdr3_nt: TGTGCCAGCAGTTACTCGCTCTCGGGGGCTGGGGAGCTGTTTTTT
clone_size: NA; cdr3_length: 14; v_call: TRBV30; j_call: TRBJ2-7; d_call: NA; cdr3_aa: CAWARGEGLYEQYF; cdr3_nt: TGTGCCTGGGCGAGGGGGGAGGGCCTATACGAGCAGTACTTC
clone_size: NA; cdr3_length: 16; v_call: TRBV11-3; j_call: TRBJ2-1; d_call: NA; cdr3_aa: CASSLGWDPILDEQFF; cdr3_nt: TGTGCCAGCAGCTTAGGTTGGGATCCTATTCTCGATGAGCAGTTCTTC
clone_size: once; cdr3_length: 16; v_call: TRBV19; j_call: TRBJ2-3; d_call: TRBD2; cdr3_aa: CASSIGTGGETDTQYF; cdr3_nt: TGTGCCAGTAGTATCGGGACGGGAGGCGAAACAGATACGCAGTATTTT
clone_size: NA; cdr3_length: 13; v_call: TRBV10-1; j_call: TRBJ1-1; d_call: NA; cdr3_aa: CASSTGPNTEAFF; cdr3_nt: TGCGCCAGCAGTACAGGCCCGAACACTGAAGCTTTCTTT
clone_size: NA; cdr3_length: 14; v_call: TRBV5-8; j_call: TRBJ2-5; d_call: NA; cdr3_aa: CASSPTGERETQYF; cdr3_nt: TGTGCCAGCAGCCCGACGGGGGAAAGGGAGACCCAGTACTTC
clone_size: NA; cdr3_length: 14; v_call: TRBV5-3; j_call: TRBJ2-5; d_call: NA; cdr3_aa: CARRSVPGQETQYF; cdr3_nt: TGTGCCAGAAGATCCGTTCCGGGACAAGAGACCCAGTACTTC
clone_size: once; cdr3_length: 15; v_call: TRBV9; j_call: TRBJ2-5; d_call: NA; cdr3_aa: CASSVSPTGPETQYF; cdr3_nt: TGTGCCAGCAGCGTGAGTCCCACGGGACCGGAGACCCAGTACTTC
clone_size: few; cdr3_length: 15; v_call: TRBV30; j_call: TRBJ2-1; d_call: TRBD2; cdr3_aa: CAWSSGAGVVHEQFF; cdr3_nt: TGTGCCTGGTCTAGCGGGGCAGGGGTTGTGCATGAGCAGTTCTTC
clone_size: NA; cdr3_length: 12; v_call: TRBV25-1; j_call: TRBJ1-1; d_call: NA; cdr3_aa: CASSDIVGMAFF; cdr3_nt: TGTGCCAGCAGTGATATCGTTGGGATGGCTTTCTTT
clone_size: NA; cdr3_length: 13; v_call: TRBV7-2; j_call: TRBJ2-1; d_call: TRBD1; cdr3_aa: CASSPRQGYEQFF; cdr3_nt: TGTGCCAGCAGCCCTAGACAGGGGTATGAGCAGTTCTTC
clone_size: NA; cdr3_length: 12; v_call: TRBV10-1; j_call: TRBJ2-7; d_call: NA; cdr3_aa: CASSDFGYEQYF; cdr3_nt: TGCGCCAGCAGTGACTTCGGGTACGAGCAGTACTTC
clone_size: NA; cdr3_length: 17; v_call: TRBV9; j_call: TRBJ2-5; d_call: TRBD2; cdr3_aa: CASSVEIAGGQGETQYF; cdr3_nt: TGTGCCAGCAGCGTAGAAATAGCGGGAGGCCAGGGGGAGACCCAGTACTTC
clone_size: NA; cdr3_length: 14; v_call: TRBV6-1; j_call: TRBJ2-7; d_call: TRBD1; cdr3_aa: CASGQGISHGEQYF; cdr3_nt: TGTGCCAGCGGACAGGGAATCTCCCATGGGGAGCAGTACTTC
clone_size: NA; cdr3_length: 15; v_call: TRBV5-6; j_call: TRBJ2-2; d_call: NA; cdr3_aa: CASSWETGNTGELFF; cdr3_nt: TGTGCCAGCAGCTGGGAGACAGGGAACACCGGGGAGCTGTTTTTT
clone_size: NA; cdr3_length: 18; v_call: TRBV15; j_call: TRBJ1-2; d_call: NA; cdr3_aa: CATSRDVYSPEESYGYTF; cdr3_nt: TGTGCCACCAGCAGAGATGTGTACAGCCCGGAGGAGAGTTATGGCTACACCTTC
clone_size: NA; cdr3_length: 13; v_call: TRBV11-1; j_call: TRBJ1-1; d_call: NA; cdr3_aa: CASSLDWQGKAFF; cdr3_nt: TGTGCCAGCAGCTTAGATTGGCAAGGGAAAGCTTTCTTT
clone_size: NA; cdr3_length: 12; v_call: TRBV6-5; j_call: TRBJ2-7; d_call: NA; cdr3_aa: CASSYSGREQYF; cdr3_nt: TGTGCCAGCAGTTACTCTGGCCGGGAGCAGTACTTC
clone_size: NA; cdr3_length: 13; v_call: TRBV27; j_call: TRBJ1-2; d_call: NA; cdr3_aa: CASSAQGTYGYTF; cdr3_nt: TGTGCCAGCAGTGCACAGGGAACCTATGGCTACACCTTC
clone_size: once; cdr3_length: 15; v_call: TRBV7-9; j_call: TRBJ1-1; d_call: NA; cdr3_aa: CASSLLQVGNTEAFF; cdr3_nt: TGTGCCAGCAGCTTATTACAGGTGGGGAACACTGAAGCTTTCTTT
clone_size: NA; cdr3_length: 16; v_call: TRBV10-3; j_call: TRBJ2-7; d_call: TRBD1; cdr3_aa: CATRDRGDVLSYEQYF; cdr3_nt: TGTGCCACCCGGGACAGGGGGGACGTATTATCCTACGAGCAGTACTTC
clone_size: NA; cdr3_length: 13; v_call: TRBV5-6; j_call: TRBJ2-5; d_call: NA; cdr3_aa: CASSFPGAETQYF; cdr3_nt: TGTGCCAGCAGCTTCCCGGGAGCGGAGACCCAGTACTTC
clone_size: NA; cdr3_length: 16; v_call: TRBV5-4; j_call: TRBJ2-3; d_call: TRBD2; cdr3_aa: CASSSGLAGDVNTQYF; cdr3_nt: TGTGCCAGCAGCTCGGGACTAGCGGGAGATGTAAATACGCAGTATTTT
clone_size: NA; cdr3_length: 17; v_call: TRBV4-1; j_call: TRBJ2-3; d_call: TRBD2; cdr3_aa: CASSRPRTSGSPDTQYF; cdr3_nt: TGCGCCAGCAGCCGACCCAGGACTAGCGGGAGTCCAGATACGCAGTATTTT
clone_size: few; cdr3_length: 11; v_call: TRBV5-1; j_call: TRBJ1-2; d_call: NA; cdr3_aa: CASSIRDGYTF; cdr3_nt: TGCGCCAGCAGCATCAGGGATGGCTACACCTTC
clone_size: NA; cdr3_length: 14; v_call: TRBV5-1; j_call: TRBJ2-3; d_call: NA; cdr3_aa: CASSPGGHTDTQYF; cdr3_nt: TGCGCCAGCAGCCCTGGGGGTCACACAGATACGCAGTATTTT
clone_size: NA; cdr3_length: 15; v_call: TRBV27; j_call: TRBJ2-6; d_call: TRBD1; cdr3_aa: CASSSTGAGANVLTF; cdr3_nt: TGTGCCAGCAGTTCGACAGGGGCAGGGGCCAACGTCCTGACTTTC
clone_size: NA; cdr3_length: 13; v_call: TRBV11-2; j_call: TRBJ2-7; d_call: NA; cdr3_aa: CASSLGVPYEQYF; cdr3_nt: TGTGCCAGCAGCTTGGGGGTCCCCTACGAGCAGTACTTC
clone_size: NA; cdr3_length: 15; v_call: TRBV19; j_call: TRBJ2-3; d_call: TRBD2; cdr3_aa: CASSRGTRITDTQYF; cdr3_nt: TGTGCCAGTAGTCGCGGGACTAGAATCACAGATACGCAGTATTTT
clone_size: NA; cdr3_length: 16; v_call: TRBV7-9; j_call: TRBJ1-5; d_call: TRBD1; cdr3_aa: CASSEQGSSGNQPQHF; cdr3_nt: TGTGCCAGCAGCGAACAGGGGTCATCGGGCAATCAGCCCCAGCATTTT
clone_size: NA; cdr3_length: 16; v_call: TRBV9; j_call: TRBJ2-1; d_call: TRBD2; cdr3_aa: CASSPPGAGVWYEQFF; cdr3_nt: TGTGCCAGCAGCCCCCCCGGAGCGGGGGTTTGGTATGAGCAGTTCTTC
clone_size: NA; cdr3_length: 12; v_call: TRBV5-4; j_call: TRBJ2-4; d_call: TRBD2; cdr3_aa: CASSLGAGKEYF; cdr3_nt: TGTGCCAGCAGCTTGGGAGCGGGAAAGGAGTACTTC
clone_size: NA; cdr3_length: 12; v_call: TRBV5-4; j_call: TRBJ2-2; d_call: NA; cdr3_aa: CASSQDTGELFF; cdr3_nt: TGTGCCAGCAGCCAGGACACCGGGGAGCTGTTTTTT